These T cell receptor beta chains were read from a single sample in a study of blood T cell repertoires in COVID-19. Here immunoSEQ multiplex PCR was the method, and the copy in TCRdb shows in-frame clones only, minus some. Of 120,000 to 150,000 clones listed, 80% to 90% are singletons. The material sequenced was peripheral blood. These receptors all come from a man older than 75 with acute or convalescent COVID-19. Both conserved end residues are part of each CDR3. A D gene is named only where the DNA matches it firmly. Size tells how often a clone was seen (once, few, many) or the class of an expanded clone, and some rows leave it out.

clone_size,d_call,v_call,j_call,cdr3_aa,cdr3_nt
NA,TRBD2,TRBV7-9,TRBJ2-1,CASSSSLAGGDNEQFF,TGTGCCAGCAGCTCGTCGTTAGCGGGAGGAGACAATGAGCAGTTCTTC
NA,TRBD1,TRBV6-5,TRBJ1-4,CASKIRGQSNEKLFF,TGTGCCAGTAAGATTCGGGGACAGTCTAATGAAAAACTGTTTTTT
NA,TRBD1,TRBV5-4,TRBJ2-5,CASSFRTGGVETQYF,TGTGCCAGCAGCTTCAGGACAGGGGGGGTAGAGACCCAGTACTTC
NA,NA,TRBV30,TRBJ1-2,CACLDRVYGYTF,TGTGCCTGTTTGGACAGAGTTTATGGCTACACCTTC
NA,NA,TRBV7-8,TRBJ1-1,CASSFAEMGRVEAFF,TGTGCCAGCAGCTTCGCCGAGATGGGGAGGGTTGAAGCTTTCTTT
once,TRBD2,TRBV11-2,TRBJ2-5,CASSSLAVATQYF,TGTGCCAGCAGCTCCCTAGCGGTGGCGACCCAGTACTTC
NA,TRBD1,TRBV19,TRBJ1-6,CASSSGTGDNSPLHF,TGTGCCAGTTCATCCGGGACAGGGGATAATTCACCCCTCCACTTT
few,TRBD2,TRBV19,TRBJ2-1,CASSPSAAGLAGATRWNEQFF,TGTGCCAGTAGTCCCTCGGCCGCGGGACTAGCGGGAGCCACGCGATGGAATGAGCAGTTCTTC
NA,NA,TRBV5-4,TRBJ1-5,CASSLQGLGGNQPQHF,TGTGCCAGCAGCTTGCAGGGGCTTGGGGGCAATCAGCCCCAGCATTTT
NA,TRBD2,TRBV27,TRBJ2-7,CASSTRTSGSFEQYF,TGTGCCAGCAGTACCAGGACTAGCGGGTCCTTCGAGCAGTACTTC
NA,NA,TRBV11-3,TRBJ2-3,CASSLETDTDTQYF,TGTGCCAGCAGCTTAGAAACGGACACCGATACGCAGTATTTT
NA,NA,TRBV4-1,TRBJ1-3,CASSLGGENTIYF,TGCGCCAGCAGCCTCGGCGGGGAAAACACCATATATTTT
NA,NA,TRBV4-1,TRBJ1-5,CASSQVQQGRAQPQHF,TGCGCCAGCAGCCAAGTCCAACAGGGAAGGGCTCAGCCCCAGCATTTT
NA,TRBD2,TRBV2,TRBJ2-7,CASKRTSGGNYEQYF,TGTGCCAGCAAGCGGACTAGCGGGGGGAACTACGAGCAGTACTTC
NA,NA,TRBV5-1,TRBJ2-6,CASSGSGANVLTF,TGCGCCAGTTCAGGCTCTGGGGCCAACGTCCTGACTTTC
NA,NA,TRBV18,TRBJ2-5,CASSPRNSQETQYF,TGTGCCAGCTCACCACGTAATAGCCAAGAGACCCAGTACTTC
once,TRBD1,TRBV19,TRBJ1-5,CASSIGDRGYNQPQHF,TGTGCCAGTAGTATAGGGGACAGGGGGTACAATCAGCCCCAGCATTTT
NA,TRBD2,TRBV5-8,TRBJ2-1,CASSLEVLAGGTYNEQFF,TGTGCCAGCAGCTTGGAGGTCCTAGCGGGGGGGACTTACAATGAGCAGTTCTTC
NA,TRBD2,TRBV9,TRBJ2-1,CASSVALSSGTTEQFF,TGTGCCAGCAGCGTAGCTTTGTCTAGCGGGACGACTGAGCAGTTCTTC
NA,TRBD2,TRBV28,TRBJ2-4,CASQGQGLAEGKNIQYF,TGTGCCAGCCAGGGACAGGGACTAGCGGAGGGGAAAAACATTCAGTACTTC
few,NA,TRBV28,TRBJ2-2,CASSSSLDIITGELFF,TGTGCCAGCAGTAGCTCGTTGGACATCATCACCGGGGAGCTGTTTTTT
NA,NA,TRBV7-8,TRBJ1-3,CASSRTDNSGNTIYF,TGTGCCAGCAGCCGGACAGACAACTCTGGAAACACCATATATTTT
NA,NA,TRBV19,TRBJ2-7,CASSIEGRTGAYEQYF,TGTGCCAGTAGTATAGAGGGACGGACGGGGGCCTACGAGCAGTACTTC
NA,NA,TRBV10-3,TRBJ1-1,CAISSGVLGSGENTEAFF,TGTGCCATCAGTTCTGGAGTTCTAGGTTCAGGGGAGAACACTGAAGCTTTCTTT
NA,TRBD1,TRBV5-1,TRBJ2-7,CASSLSDRGREQYF,TGCGCCAGCAGCTTGAGTGACAGGGGGCGCGAGCAGTACTTC
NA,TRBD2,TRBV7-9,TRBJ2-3,CASSHWTRGSTDTQYF,TGTGCCAGCAGCCATTGGACTAGGGGAAGCACAGATACGCAGTATTTT
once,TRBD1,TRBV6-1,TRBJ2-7,CASREDRGATYEQYF,TGTGCCAGCAGAGAAGACAGGGGGGCCACCTACGAGCAGTACTTC
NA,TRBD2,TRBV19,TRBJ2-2,CASSMRGRVSGELFF,TGTGCCAGTAGTATGAGAGGGAGGGTATCCGGGGAGCTGTTTTTT
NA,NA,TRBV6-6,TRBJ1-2,CASAGTTGFLGYTF,TGTGCCAGCGCAGGAACCACAGGGTTTCTTGGCTACACCTTC
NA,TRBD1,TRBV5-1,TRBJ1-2,CASSGGTGNGYTF,TGCGCCAGCAGCGGGGGGACAGGGAATGGCTACACCTTC
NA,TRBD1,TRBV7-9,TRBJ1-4,CASSSDRARGEKLFF,TGTGCCAGCAGCTCAGACAGGGCCAGGGGTGAAAAACTGTTTTTT
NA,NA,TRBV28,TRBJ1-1,CASSSVMNTEAFF,TGTGCCAGCAGTTCGGTCATGAACACTGAAGCTTTCTTT
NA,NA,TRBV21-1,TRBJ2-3,CASTRRRTDTQYF,TGTGCCAGCACTCGACGGCGGACAGATACGCAGTATTTT
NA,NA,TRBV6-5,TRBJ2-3,CASSTFSSHTDTQYF,TGTGCCAGCAGCACGTTTAGCTCCCACACAGATACGCAGTATTTT
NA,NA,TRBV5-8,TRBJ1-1,CASSRVAAFF,TGTGCCAGCTCCAGGGTCGCGGCTTTCTTT
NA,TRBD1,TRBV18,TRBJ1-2,CASSSSQGASSYTF,TGTGCCAGCTCATCATCACAGGGGGCTTCTAGCTACACCTTC
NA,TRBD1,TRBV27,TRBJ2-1,CASSLSGTGLYEQFF,TGTGCCAGCAGTTTATCCGGGACAGGGCTATATGAGCAGTTCTTC
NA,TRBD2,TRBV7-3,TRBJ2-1,CASSFLAGAGNEQFF,TGTGCCAGCAGCTTCCTAGCGGGAGCGGGCAATGAGCAGTTCTTC
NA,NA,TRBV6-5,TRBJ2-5,CASSFGGTQETQYF,TGTGCCAGCAGTTTCGGGGGTACCCAAGAGACCCAGTACTTC
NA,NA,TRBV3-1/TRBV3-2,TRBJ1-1,CASSPRGRTEAFF,TGTGCCAGCAGCCCCAGGGGCCGCACTGAAGCTTTCTTT
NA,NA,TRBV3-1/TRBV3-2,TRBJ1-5,CASSLSSSNQPQHF,TGTGCCAGCAGCCTATCGAGTAGCAATCAGCCCCAGCATTTT
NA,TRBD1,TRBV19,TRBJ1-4,CASSIKGARNEKLFF,TGTGCCAGTAGTATAAAGGGGGCCCGTAATGAAAAACTGTTTTTT
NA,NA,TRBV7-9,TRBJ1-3,CASSFPLRVGNTIYF,TGTGCCAGCAGCTTTCCCCTCAGGGTCGGAAACACCATATATTTT
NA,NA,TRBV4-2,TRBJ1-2,CASSQENRAYGYTF,TGTGCCAGCAGCCAAGAGAACAGGGCCTATGGCTACACCTTC
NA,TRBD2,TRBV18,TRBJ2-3,CASSLRTSGSADTQYF,TGTGCCAGCTCACTACGGACTAGCGGGAGCGCAGATACGCAGTATTTT
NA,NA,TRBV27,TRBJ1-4,CASSFLQHNEKLFF,TGTGCCAGCAGTTTTTTACAGCACAATGAAAAACTGTTTTTT
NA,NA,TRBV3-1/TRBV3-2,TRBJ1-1,CASSPRVGPNTEAFF,TGTGCCAGCAGCCCCCGTGTGGGCCCGAACACTGAAGCTTTCTTT
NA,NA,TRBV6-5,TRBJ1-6,CASRDSAGWGSPLHF,TGTGCCAGCAGAGACAGCGCGGGGTGGGGTTCACCCCTCCACTTT
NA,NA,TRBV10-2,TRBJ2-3,CASSESPTSTDTQYF,TGCGCCAGCAGTGAGTCGCCGACTAGCACAGATACGCAGTATTTT
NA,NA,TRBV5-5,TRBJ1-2,CASSLGSNGYTF,TGTGCCAGCAGCTTAGGGAGCAATGGCTACACCTTC
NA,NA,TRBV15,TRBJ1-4,CATSRLPPGAYNEKLFF,TGTGCCACCAGCAGACTCCCCCCGGGAGCCTATAATGAAAAACTGTTTTTT
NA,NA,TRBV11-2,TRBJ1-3,CASSLATGSGNTIYF,TGTGCCAGCAGCTTAGCGACAGGCTCTGGAAACACCATATATTTT
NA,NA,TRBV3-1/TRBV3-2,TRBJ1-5,CASSQDLDSSNQPQHF,TGTGCCAGCAGCCAAGATCTGGACAGTAGCAATCAGCCCCAGCATTTT